The 5 T cell receptor beta chains presented below share a single source sample, sequenced in a study of blood T cell repertoires in COVID-19. Only in-frame clones appear in the TCRdb table, and some are missing; sequencing was by immunoSEQ multiplex PCR. The data contain approximately 69,000 clones, roughly 88% of them singletons. The sample taken for sequencing was peripheral blood. These TCRs come from a man aged 45-65 years with acute or convalescent COVID-19.

CDR3 residues: CASSQGWGNTIYF. CDR3 DNA: TGTGCCAGCAGCCAGGGGTGGGGAAACACCATATATTTT. The genes are TRBV7-2 and TRBJ1-3; maybe TRBD1 (6 bases). Germline V gene sequence: CDR1 SGHTA, CDR2 FQGNSA. Trimming removed 5 bases from V and 4 bases from J, with 9 bases in between. The CDR3 extends over 13 amino acids.

The chain joins TRBV29-1 to TRBJ2-1; D is uncertain. CDR1 and CDR2 from the germline V gene are SQVTM and ANQGSEA. CDR3 length: 12 amino acids. V was cut by 5 bases and J by 4 bases, with 9 bases left in between. As DNA, the CDR3 is TGCAGCGTTCGGTCGAGGTACAATGAGCAGTTCTTC. Residues: CSVRSRYNEQFF.

V gene TRBV5-4 combines with J gene TRBJ2-5, with TRBD2 identical over 10 bases. The V gene's germline CDR1 is SGHNT and CDR2 YYREEE (reference sequence). This CDR3 comprises 15 residues. Trimming at V came to 4 bases and at J to 4 bases, leaving 7 bases not matched to a gene. In nucleotides, the CDR3 is TGTGCCAGCAGCCCGGGACTAGCGCCACCAGAGACCCAGTACTTC. Translated: CASSPGLAPPETQYF.

There are a few counts of this clone. The chain combines TRBV4-2 with TRBJ2-1, with a possible D match to TRBD2 (5 bases). The length of the CDR3 is 13 residues. The V end lost 8 bases, the J end lost 7 bases, and 15 bases lay between the germline ends. CDR1 and CDR2 (germline): LGHNA, YNFKEQ. The CDR3 sequence: CASSDTSTNEQFF. The CDR3, as DNA: TGTGCCAGCTCAGACACTAGTACTAATGAGCAGTTCTTC.

V usage is TRBV27 and J usage is TRBJ2-1; TRBD1 matches at 9 bases. The V gene's germline CDR1 is MNHEY and CDR2 SMNVEV (reference sequence). Trimming at V came to 7 bases and at J to 8 bases, leaving 15 bases not matched to a gene. The CDR3 covers 16 residues. The CDR3 DNA is TGTGCCAGCAAGGCCCTTGGGACAGGGTATTTCGATGAGCAGTTCTTC. This codes for CASKALGTGYFDEQFF.